These 29 T cell receptor beta chains were all obtained from the same sample, sequenced in a study of blood T cell repertoires in COVID-19 (dated by TCRdb to the early 2020s). Libraries were constructed by the immunoSEQ multiplex PCR assay. Here the immuneACCESS table is served through TCRdb, limited to in-frame sequences with V and J called. Missing clones are a known gap in these copies; in checked studies unresolved V genes cover under half, and the rest lacks a known reason. The sample table shows about 100,000 clones, and roughly 84% are seen once. The ten most abundant clones make up approximately 7% of the sample. The sample was peripheral blood. Receptors originate from a young man in a cohort sampled during active COVID-19.

Concerning this clone: Distinct nucleotide sequences in the sample also encode this CDR3. This rearrangement joins TRBV6-6 to TRBJ1-6; 7 bases line up with TRBD1. V lost 2 bases and J lost 5; bases outside the gene matches: 0. Germline lookup yields CDR1 MNHNY and CDR2 SVGAGI (reference sequence). This CDR3 spans 14 amino acids. The CDR3 sequence: CASSYGQDNSPLHF. The CDR3 nucleotides are TGTGCCAGCAGTTACGGACAGGATAATTCACCCCTCCACTTT.

This chain joins TRBV28 and TRBJ1-6; 10 nucleotides match TRBD1. V was clipped by 5 bases and J by 5 bases; unmatched bases: 12. CDR1 MDHEN and CDR2 SYDVKM come from the germline V gene. The CDR3 is 18 residues long. CDR3 region: CASSPPDRGIEDNSPLHF. In DNA form, the CDR3 reads TGTGCCAGCAGTCCCCCGGACAGGGGGATTGAGGATAATTCACCCCTCCACTTT. Full variable domain (remainder filled in from reference TRBV28 and TRBJ1-6): DVKVTQSSRYLVKRTGEKVFLECVQDMDHENMFWYRQDPGLGLRLIYFSYDVKMKEKGDIPEGYSVSREKKERFSLILESASTNQTSMYLCASSPPDRGIEDNSPLHFGNGTRLTVT.

This clone has just one count. This chain links TRBV9 with TRBJ2-3, with 15 bases aligning to TRBD2. Germline CDR1 reads SGDLS; CDR2 reads YYNGEE. The CDR3 extends over 17 amino acids. Losses at the gene ends were 3 bases for V and 4 bases for J; bases not matched to a gene: 6. CDR3 DNA: TGTGCCAGCAGCGCCGGACTAGCGGGGGGGCCGCCAGATACGCAGTATTTT. Translating gives CASSAGLAGGPPDTQYF.

The V and J genes are TRBV19 and TRBJ2-7; D gene uncertain. Germline CDR1 LNHDA, CDR2 SQIVND (reference sequence). CDR3 length: 13 amino acids. V lost 1 base, J lost 3 bases, and 7 bases lay in between. As DNA, the CDR3 is TGTGCCAGTAGTATAGGGGCAGACTACGAGCAGTACTTC. This translates into CASSIGADYEQYF.

Concerning this clone: Because the CDR3's place on the DNA is in doubt, the DNA is left out and the CDR3 is given as listed by TCRdb. CDR3 in amino acids: CASSTSTGGTEAFF. The chain recombines TRBV4-1 with TRBJ1-1; the table calls TRBD1, which could not be checked here. Germline lookup yields CDR1 MGHRA and CDR2 YSYEKL. The CDR3 extends over 14 residues, inclusive of both ends.

This chain connects TRBV24-1 to TRBJ2-5, with 11 bases that match TRBD2. The CDR3 is 16 amino acids. CDR1 KGHDR and CDR2 SFDVKD come from the germline V gene. V was clipped by 3 bases and J by 5 bases; unmatched bases: 7. The chain's CDR3 is CATSDPSSGGTETQYF. Written as DNA, the CDR3 is TGTGCCACCAGTGATCCTTCTAGCGGGGGGACCGAGACCCAGTACTTC.

DNA for the CDR3: TGTGCCAGCAGCCTCGGTGGGACTCGATCAACAGATACGCAGTATTTT. This sequence encodes CASSLGGTRSTDTQYF. The V call is TRBV4-2, the J call TRBJ2-3; the D gene is possibly TRBD2 (6 bases). Trimming left V 4 bases short and J 3 bases short, with 17 bases between. Germline values: CDR1 LGHNA, CDR2 YNFKEQ. The CDR3 runs 16 residues.

The chain uses TRBV9 and TRBJ2-2; D not resolved. The ends were cut back, 3 bases at V and 6 bases at J, with 15 bases in the middle. The CDR3 consists of 15 residues. The germline V gene has CDR1 SGDLS and CDR2 YYNGEE. For the CDR3, the DNA is TGTGCCAGCAGCGCGCTGTCCCGTCCGGCCGGGGAGCTGTTTTTT. This gives the protein CASSALSRPAGELFF.

The CDR3 nucleotides read TGTGCCAGCAGCCCTAGCGGGGGGGCTGGACAGACCCAGTACTTC. Translated: CASSPSGGAGQTQYF. The chain is built from TRBV2 and TRBJ2-5; TRBD2 matches at 12 bases. The length of the CDR3 is 15 residues. J lost 6 bases, V lost 6 bases, and 8 bases had no gene match. CDR1 and CDR2 (germline): SNHLY, FYNNEI.

The CDR3 region is CASSLLGASGTGANVLTF. CDR3 nucleotides: TGTGCCAGCAGCTTGTTGGGGGCTTCGGGAACTGGGGCCAACGTCCTGACTTTC. The chain employs TRBV5-5 and TRBJ2-6; TRBD1 is a possible D gene (6 bases). The length of the CDR3 is 18 residues. CDR1 and CDR2 (germline): SGHKS, YYEKEE (reference sequence). Trimming removed 1 base from V and 2 bases from J, with 16 bases in between.

The genes are TRBV11-2 and TRBJ2-2, with 9 nucleotides matching TRBD1. V was clipped by 5 bases and J by 7 bases; unmatched bases: 5. The CDR3 spans 14 residues. Germline loops: CDR1 SGHAT, CDR2 FQNNGV. The CDR3, as DNA: TGTGCCAGCAGCGGATACAGGGGGCACGGGGAGCTGTTTTTT. Its protein product is CASSGYRGHGELFF.

The CDR3 loop reads CASSLRPMGQGNTEAFF. In DNA form, the CDR3 reads TGTGCCAGCAGCTTAAGGCCCATGGGACAGGGGAACACTGAAGCTTTCTTT. The chain uses TRBV7-9 and TRBJ1-1; 9 nucleotides match TRBD1. With V trimmed by 2 bases and J by 1 base, 8 bases remained unmatched. The CDR3 has 17 amino acids. Germline assignment: CDR1 SEHNR and CDR2 FQNEAQ (reference sequence).

This clone was counted only a few times. The rearrangement joins TRBV6-2 or TRBV6-3 to TRBJ1-2; D not certain. The CDR3 has 12 residues. Germline V gene data show CDR1 as MNHEY and CDR2 as SVGEGT. Trimming removed 2 bases from V and 8 bases from J, with 9 bases in between. CDR3 amino acids: CASSYRAGGYTF. In DNA, the CDR3 is TGTGCCAGCAGTTACCGCGCAGGAGGCTACACCTTC.

The CDR3 DNA reads as TGTGCCAGCTCACCAGGGGCTAGCGGGTACGAGCAGTACTTC. It yields the protein CASSPGASGYEQYF. The chain joins TRBV18 to TRBJ2-7, with 8 bases fitting TRBD2. V lost 2 bases, J lost 4 bases, and 4 bases stayed unmatched. The CDR3 is made up of 14 amino acids. Germline V lookup: CDR1 KGHSH, CDR2 LQKENI.

V and J are TRBV6-6 and TRBJ1-1, with D possibly being TRBD1 (6 bases). The CDR3 has 14 amino acids. The ends were cut back, 2 bases at V and 3 bases at J, with 10 bases in the middle. Germline V lookup: CDR1 MNHNY, CDR2 SVGAGI (reference sequence). CDR3: CASSYRYRDTEAFF. The DNA for the CDR3 is TGTGCCAGCAGTTACAGATACAGGGACACTGAAGCTTTCTTT.

The chain carries TRBV6-2 or TRBV6-3 and TRBJ1-5, with a tentative D call TRBD1 (6 bases). The germline V and J ends were trimmed by 4 bases and 5 bases, with 15 bases remaining between them. CDR3 length: 15 amino acids. The germline CDR1 and CDR2 sequences are MNHEY and SVGEGT. CDR3 loop: CASSSSQGPYQPQHF. Here the CDR3 DNA reads TGTGCCAGCAGTTCGAGCCAGGGGCCCTATCAGCCCCAGCATTTT.

This clone was seen more than once but under ten times. CDR3 nucleotides: TGTGCCAGCAGCCCTTCTCAGGGTGGGCGCTACTATGGCTACACCTTC. Protein sequence: CASSPSQGGRYYGYTF. J is TRBJ1-2 and V is TRBV7-9; possible D gene TRBD1, 5 bases. Germline values: CDR1 SEHNR, CDR2 FQNEAQ (reference sequence). V lost 5 bases to trimming and J lost 3 bases, with 19 bases between them. This CDR3 has 16 amino acids. The full variable domain, completed using reference TRBV7-9 and TRBJ1-2, is DTGVSQNPRHKITKRGQNVTFRCDPISEHNRLYWYRQTLGQGPEFLTYFQNEAQLEKSRLLSDRFSAERPKGSFSTLEIQRTEQGDSAMYLCASSPSQGGRYYGYTFGSGTRLTVV.

The CDR3 DNA sequence: TGTGCCAGCAGCTCCCACGGGGGATTCACAGATACGCAGTATTTT. This sequence encodes CASSSHGGFTDTQYF. The chain carries TRBV7-9 and TRBJ2-3; D is perhaps TRBD2 (6 bases). Germline loops: CDR1 SEHNR, CDR2 FQNEAQ (reference sequence). V lost 4 bases and J 2 bases, leaving 13 bases between the germline ends. The CDR3 sequence is 15 residues long.

This clone was detected once. The chain has TRBV9 and TRBJ2-7; D perhaps matches TRBD1 (5 bases). CDR1 SGDLS and CDR2 YYNGEE come from the germline V gene. The CDR3 is 13 residues long. With 4 bases removed from V and 3 bases from J, the gap between germline ends came to 11 bases. The CDR3 DNA sequence: TGTGCCAGCAGCCCCTTGGGGCTCTACGAGCAGTACTTC. Translating it yields CASSPLGLYEQYF. The full variable domain, in which reference TRBV9 and TRBJ2-7 provide the parts outside the CDR3, is DSGVTQTPKHLITATGQRVTLRCSPRSGDLSVYWYQQSLDQGLQFLIQYYNGEERAKGNILERFSAQQFPDLHSELNLSSLELGDSALYFCASSPLGLYEQYFGPGTRLTVT.

The chain links TRBV5-1 to TRBJ2-7, with a possible D match to TRBD2 (7 bases). The CDR3 runs to 13 residues. V was cut by 3 bases and J by 6 bases, with 13 bases left in between. CDR1 and CDR2 from the germline V gene are SGHRS and YFSETQ. Here the CDR3 reads CASSSEGGREQYF. In DNA, the CDR3 is TGCGCCAGCAGCTCGGAGGGGGGGCGCGAGCAGTACTTC.

The V and J genes are TRBV5-5 and TRBJ1-1, with D possibly TRBD1 on 5 matching bases. Trimming shortened V by 0 bases and J by 1 base, and 7 bases separated the two germline ends. This CDR3 has 14 residues. Germline CDR1 is SGHKS and CDR2 is YYEKEE (reference sequence). This CDR3 reads CASSLDGGNTEAFF. The CDR3 DNA sequence: TGTGCCAGCAGCTTGGACGGGGGGAACACTGAAGCTTTCTTT.

The chain recombines TRBV5-8 with TRBJ2-3, with 8 bases lining up with TRBD1. After removal of 4 bases from V and 0 bases from J, the junction contained 7 bases not matched to a gene. This CDR3 is built from 16 residues. Per germline, CDR1 SGHTS and CDR2 YDEGEE. DNA for the CDR3: TGTGCCAGCAGCCTGGGGGACAGGTCTAGCACAGATACGCAGTATTTT. Its protein product is CASSLGDRSSTDTQYF. Full variable domain (missing parts from reference TRBV5-8 and TRBJ2-3): EAGVTQSPTHLIKTRGQQATLRCSPISGHTSVYWYQQALGLGLQFLLWYDEGEERNRGNFPPRFSGRQFPNYSSELNVNALELEDSALYLCASSLGDRSSTDTQYFGPGTRLTVL.

The table lists this clone with a few counts. The chain links TRBV11-2 to TRBJ2-5; 7 bases align to TRBD1. The CDR3 consists of 15 residues. The V gene end was trimmed by 5 bases and the J gene end by 3 bases; junction bases not matched to a gene: 9. Per the germline V gene, CDR1 is SGHAT and CDR2 is FQNNGV. CDR3 region: CASSPPGTAKETQYF. DNA for the CDR3: TGTGCCAGCAGCCCCCCCGGGACAGCAAAAGAGACCCAGTACTTC. The full variable domain, completed using reference TRBV11-2 and TRBJ2-5, is EAGVAQSPRYKIIEKRQSVAFWCNPISGHATLYWYQQILGQGPKLLIQFQNNGVVDDSQLPKDRFSAERLKGVDSTLKIQPAKLEDSAVYLCASSPPGTAKETQYFGPGTRLLVL.

CDR3 region: CAWSGAGLREQYF. CDR3 sequence (DNA): TGTGCCTGGAGTGGGGCAGGGCTTCGGGAGCAGTACTTC. The J gene is TRBJ2-7, the V gene TRBV30; possibly TRBD1 for D (5 bases). This CDR3 has 13 residues. Trimming pared 1 base from V and 7 bases from J, leaving 14 bases between. Germline V gene lookup returns CDR1 GTSNPN and CDR2 SVGIG (reference sequence).

V gene TRBV19 combines with J gene TRBJ1-3; D uncertain. V dropped 7 bases and J dropped 6 bases, with 19 bases sitting between them. The CDR3 is 15 amino acids. CDR1 and CDR2 (germline): LNHDA, SQIVND (reference sequence). In nucleotides, the CDR3 is TGTGCCAGTATGGCACCAGGAACCCGATTAAACACCATATATTTT. This translates into CASMAPGTRLNTIYF.

V and J are TRBV7-8 and TRBJ1-4; 9 bases map to TRBD1. CDR1 is SGHVS, CDR2 FQNEAQ, per germline. The CDR3 is made up of 14 amino acids. With V trimmed by 4 bases and J by 4 bases, 1 base remained unmatched. The CDR3 DNA reads as TGTGCCAGCAGCTGGACAGGGGTTAATGAAAAACTGTTTTTT. Its translation is CASSWTGVNEKLFF.

This chain uses TRBV27 with TRBJ2-7, with a weak D call TRBD1 (6 bases). CDR3 length: 14 amino acids. Germline V lookup: CDR1 MNHEY, CDR2 SMNVEV (reference sequence). Trimming took 3 bases from V and 4 from J, leaving 13 bases between them. CDR3 sequence reads: CASSFGQGLYEQYF. In DNA, the CDR3 is TGTGCCAGCAGTTTTGGGCAGGGGCTTTACGAGCAGTACTTC.

The chain links TRBV6-2 or TRBV6-3 to TRBJ1-6; D is unclear. The germline CDR1 and CDR2 sequences are MNHEY and SVGEGT. CDR3 length: 15 amino acids. The V end lost 1 base, the J end lost 4 bases, and 8 bases lay between the germline ends. The CDR3 nucleotides read TGTGCCAGCAGTTACTTCCTAAATTATAATTCACCCCTCCACTTT. It is translated as CASSYFLNYNSPLHF.

The chain joins TRBV2 to TRBJ1-4; TRBD1 agrees at 11 bases. Looked up from germline, CDR1 is SNHLY and CDR2 is FYNNEI. This CDR3 region has 15 residues. V gave up 5 bases and J gave up 8 bases; unmatched junction bases: 7. The CDR3 DNA follows: TGTGCCAGCAGTCTTCGGACAGGGGGCAACGAAAAACTGTTTTTT. Protein: CASSLRTGGNEKLFF.